This T cell receptor beta chain emerged from a study of T cells in Graves' hyperthyroidism and ophthalmopathy. TCR beta CDR3 region amplification was performed from RNA transcripts. When the TCR CDR3 underwent first-round RT-PCR, the HTBI primer set was used. MiXCR was run by TCRdb on the multiplex PCR reads, yielding one entry per CDR3 protein. The table records about 690,000 distinct CDR3 sequences, about 18% of them present only once. If no ophthalmopathy progression occurred within 18 months, Graves' hyperthyroidism was stable. Trimming removed 0 bases at V and 1 base at J, with 9 bases between. CDR1 is LGHNA and CDR2 is YSLEER in the germline V gene. The length of the CDR3 is 15 residues. This clonotype was counted many times.

Sequences were obtained from blood. The origin of this receptor is a man in his fifties with Graves' hyperthyroidism. The chain couples TRBV4-3 to TRBJ1-1; D is unclear. The CDR3 loop is CASSQDFVRNTEAFF. In nucleotides, the CDR3 is TGCGCCAGCAGCCAAGATTTCGTCAGGAACACTGAAGCTTTCTTT.